What follows describes a single T cell receptor (beta chain). The antigen remains undetermined. This sample stems from a study of regulatory T cells in long-lasting Graves disease. Study at large: The term persistent Graves' disease signified upward of 5 years on antithyroid drugs with positive TSH receptor antibodies.

Study-level results: With a small sample size, accuracy may have been reduced. There were preferences for TRBV28, TRBJ1-2 and TRBJ2-5 in persistent disease.

The CDR3 spans 15 residues. The junction had 10 bases not matched to a gene; V was cut back by 5 bases and J by 4 bases. The germline gives CDR1 SEHNR, CDR2 FQNEAQ (reference sequence). Time point denoted: persistent/refractory GD, antithyroid drugs over 5 years with positive TRAb. Construction of the TCR library relied on RNA isolated from PBMCs. Construction of the TCR beta libraries employed iRepertoire HTBI primers in conjunction with Arm-PCR of CDR3 regions. Source study methods: Samples revealed roughly 62 TRBV and over twelve TRBJ segments. MiXCR, applied by TCRdb to the multiplex PCR reads, yields one record per CDR3 protein. None of the V and J calls come from the authors' own analysis; TCRdb made them. The sample includes around 400,000 distinct CDR3 sequences, around 22% of them seen just once.

The sample here was peripheral blood mononuclear cells (PBMCs), taken when the disease was refractory, from a patient treated with antithyroid drugs. This TCR was sampled from a female donor with Graves disease. V usage is TRBV7-9 and J usage is TRBJ2-7; 8 nucleotides line up with TRBD1. The CDR3 nucleotides are TGTGCCAGCAGCCCCCATCTGACAGGGGAGTACGAGCAGTACTTC. Its translation is CASSPHLTGEYEQYF.